Detailed here is one TCR beta chain. Antigen unknown. This entry comes from a study of blood T cells in healthy people across ages. Whole-study results and caveats: A roughly linear age-dependent decrease characterized TCR beta diversity per million T cells. Relative to aged donors, long-lived donors carried more naive CD4+ cells and displayed higher diversity.

The CDR3 runs 13 residues. V was clipped by 2 bases and J by 2 bases, with 6 bases between them. Germline CDR1 and CDR2: LGHNA and YSLEER. Primed by a sample-barcoded 5' primer and a J-beta primer mix, a second PCR proceeded for about 6 to 11 cycles. Every individual sample yielded 2.5 million or more paired-end reads (each containing CDR3). TCRdb reanalysed the 5' RACE reads using MiXCR and keeps one entry per CDR3 protein. The profile shows just over 800,000 distinct CDR3 sequences, roughly 60% of them singletons. The gene calls are TRBV4-3 and TRBJ1-1; D gene unclear. The specimen sequenced was blood. The source of this sequence is a man aged 30-40 years in good health. The CDR3 DNA follows: TGCGCCAGCAGCCAACAGGCCAACACTGAAGCTTTCTTT. Residues: CASSQQANTEAFF.